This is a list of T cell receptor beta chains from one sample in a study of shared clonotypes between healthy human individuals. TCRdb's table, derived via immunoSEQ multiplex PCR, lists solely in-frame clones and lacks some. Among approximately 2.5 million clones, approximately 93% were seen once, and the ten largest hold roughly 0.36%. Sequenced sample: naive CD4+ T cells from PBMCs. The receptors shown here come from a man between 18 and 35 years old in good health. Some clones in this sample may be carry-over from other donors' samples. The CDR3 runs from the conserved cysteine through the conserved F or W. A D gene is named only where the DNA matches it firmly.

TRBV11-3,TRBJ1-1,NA,CASSKTGNTEAFF
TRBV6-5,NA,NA,CASSYQQGTASYEQYF
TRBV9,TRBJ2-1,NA,CASSRDLYNEQFF
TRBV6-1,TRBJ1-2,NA,CASSELGQPYGYTF
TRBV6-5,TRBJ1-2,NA,CASSGQGSLSYTF
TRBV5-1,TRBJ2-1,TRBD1,CASSAGQEYNEQFF
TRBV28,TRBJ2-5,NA,CASSLSQARETQYF
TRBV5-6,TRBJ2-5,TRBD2,CASSRTSGRETQYF
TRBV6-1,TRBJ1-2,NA,CASSARRGAYGYTF
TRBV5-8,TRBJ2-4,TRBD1,CASSARTGKKNIQYF
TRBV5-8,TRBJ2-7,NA,CASSLVGTGTYEQYF
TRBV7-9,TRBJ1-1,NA,CASSVQSPEAFF
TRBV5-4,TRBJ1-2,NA,CASSLFYRGSYGYTF
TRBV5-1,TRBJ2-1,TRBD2,CASSELAANEQFF
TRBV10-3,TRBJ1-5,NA,CAISENSRGQPQHF
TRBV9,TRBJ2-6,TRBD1,CASSRTGTGSGGANVLTF
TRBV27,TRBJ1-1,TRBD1,CASSPSQGKKNTEAFF
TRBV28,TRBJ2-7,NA,CASSSQGSGTYEQYF
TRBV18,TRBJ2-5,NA,CASSPRLGQEETQYF
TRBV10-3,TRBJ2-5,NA,CASANSKPLEETQYF
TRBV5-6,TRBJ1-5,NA,CASSFNNNQPQHF
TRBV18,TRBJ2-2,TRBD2,CASSPGSGSIDTGELFF
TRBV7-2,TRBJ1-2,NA,CASSLGQGNYGYTF
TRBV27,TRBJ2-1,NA,CASSLGGERVYNEQFF
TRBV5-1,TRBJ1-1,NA,CASSLDMNTEAFF
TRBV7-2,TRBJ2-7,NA,CASSYRTAGASEQYF
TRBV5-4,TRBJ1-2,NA,CAGGVPPTDGYTF
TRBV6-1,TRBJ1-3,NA,CASSEFVRVGTGLPTIYF
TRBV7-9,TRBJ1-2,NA,CASSLAGSWTF
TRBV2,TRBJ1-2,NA,CASSEGQTRGYTF
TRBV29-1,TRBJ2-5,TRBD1,CSGNRGSETQYF
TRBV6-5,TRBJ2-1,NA,CASGQLYNEQFF
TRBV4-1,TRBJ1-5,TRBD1,CASSPEGQGHQPQHF
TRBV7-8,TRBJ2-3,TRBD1,CASSGRTGHSTDTQYF
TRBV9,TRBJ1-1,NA,CASSVVGENTEAFF
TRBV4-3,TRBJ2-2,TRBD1,CASSRGRGQSTGELFF
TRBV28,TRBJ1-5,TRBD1,CATRRPGQYSNQPQHF
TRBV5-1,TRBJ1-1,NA,CASRISGPNTEAFF
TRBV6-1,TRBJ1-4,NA,CASSDPRLVTNEKLFF
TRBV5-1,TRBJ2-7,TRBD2,CASSFYSGLAGARSSYEQYF
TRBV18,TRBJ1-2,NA,CASSPTGRGNGYTF
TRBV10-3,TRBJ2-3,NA,CAISDGAAGDTQYF
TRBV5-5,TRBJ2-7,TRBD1,CASSIRDRGLGQYF
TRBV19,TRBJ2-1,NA,CASSIGGYNEQFF
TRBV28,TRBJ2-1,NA,CASSYEAGSYNEQFF
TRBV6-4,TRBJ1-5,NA,CASSDGSDPGSHLRPQHF
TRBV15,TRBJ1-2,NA,CATSRGGYNYGYTF
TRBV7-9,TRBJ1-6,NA,CASSLQEWNSPLHF
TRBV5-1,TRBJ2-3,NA,CASSLEGGTDTQYF
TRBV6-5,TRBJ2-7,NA,CASSSRGYEQYF
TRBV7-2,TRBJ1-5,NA,CASSLMAGRGSGQPQHF
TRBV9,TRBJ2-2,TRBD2,CASSATSGDANTGELFF
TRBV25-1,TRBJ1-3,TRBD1,CASSGQRRDSGNTIYF
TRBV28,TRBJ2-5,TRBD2,CASSILAGGGETQYF